These 7 T cell receptor beta chains originate from one sample sequenced in a study of glioma-infiltrating T cells after dendritic cell vaccination. Method: immunoSEQ multiplex PCR; TCRdb's copy keeps in-frame clones and lacks some. In the table there are about 91,000 clones, about 81% of which are singletons. Time point reported: after dendritic cell vaccination, including at tumor progression/relapse. The source was blood, collected after dendritic cell vaccination. The receptors shown here come from a human donor with glioblastoma.

The V call is TRBV6-4, the J call TRBJ2-3; D ambiguous. V was shortened by 3 bases and J by 5 bases, with 15 bases between the two germline ends. The CDR3 contains 15 residues. Germline-derived CDR1 and CDR2 are MRHNA and SNTAGT. CDR3 DNA: TGTGCCAGCAGTGAGGCGCCAGGTGCAGGAGATACGCAGTATTTT. This translates into CASSEAPGAGDTQYF.

The CDR3: CASSPETGSETQYF. The CDR3, as DNA: TGTGCCAGCAGCCCGGAGACAGGGAGTGAGACCCAGTACTTC. The gene calls are TRBV7-2 and TRBJ2-5, with 7 bases lining up with TRBD1. Per germline, CDR1 SGHTA and CDR2 FQGNSA. The CDR3 runs 14 residues. J was trimmed by 5 bases and V by 5 bases; bases with no gene match: 8.

V gene TRBV5-1 combines with J gene TRBJ2-5; no definite D call. This CDR3 has 14 residues. CDR1 and CDR2 from the germline V gene are SGHRS and YFSETQ. V lost 0 bases to trimming and J lost 5 bases, with 11 bases between them. This CDR3 reads CASSLGGPRETQYF. CDR3 DNA sequence: TGCGCCAGCAGCTTGGGAGGCCCCCGGGAGACCCAGTACTTC.

The V call is TRBV7-6, the J call TRBJ2-5; D possibly corresponds to TRBD1 (6 bases). Trimming cost V 5 bases and J 2 bases, with 15 bases left between them. Germline values: CDR1 SGHVS, CDR2 FNYEAQ. CDR3 length: 15 amino acids. The CDR3 is CASSRILDRQETQYF. The CDR3 region has the DNA TGTGCCAGCAGCCGAATCCTGGACAGACAAGAGACCCAGTACTTC.

The V and J genes are TRBV5-1 and TRBJ2-2; TRBD1 agrees at 11 bases. Germline V gene sequence: CDR1 SGHRS, CDR2 YFSETQ. CDR3 length: 15 residues. V shed 4 bases and J 4 bases; nucleotides not matched to a gene: 3. The CDR3 DNA reads as TGCGCCAGCAGCGGCGGGACAGGGGGCACCGGGGAGCTGTTTTTT. Translated, it gives CASSGGTGGTGELFF. The full variable domain, its missing parts supplied by reference TRBV5-1 and TRBJ2-2, is KAGVTQTPRYLIKTRGQQVTLSCSPISGHRSVSWYQQTPGQGLQFLFEYFSETQRNKGNFPGRFSGRQFSNSRSEMNVSTLELGDSALYLCASSGGTGGTGELFFGEGSRLTVL.

The V call is TRBV7-3, the J call TRBJ1-2; D possibly corresponds to TRBD1 (6 bases). CDR3 length: 14 residues. CDR1 and CDR2 from the germline V gene are SGHTA and FQGTGA. V was pared by 5 bases and J by 4 bases, with 14 bases between. In DNA form, the CDR3 reads TGTGCCAGCAGCGAACAGGGAACAGGCTATGGCTACACCTTC. Protein sequence: CASSEQGTGYGYTF.

The chain is built from TRBV11-2 and TRBJ1-1; no definite D call. The V end was cut by 3 bases, the J end by 6 bases, with 11 bases between. The CDR3 sequence is 13 residues long. Per the germline V gene, CDR1 is SGHAT and CDR2 is FQNNGV. CDR3 residues: CASSFSLGPEAFF. The CDR3 DNA reads as TGTGCCAGCAGCTTCTCCCTGGGCCCTGAAGCTTTCTTT.